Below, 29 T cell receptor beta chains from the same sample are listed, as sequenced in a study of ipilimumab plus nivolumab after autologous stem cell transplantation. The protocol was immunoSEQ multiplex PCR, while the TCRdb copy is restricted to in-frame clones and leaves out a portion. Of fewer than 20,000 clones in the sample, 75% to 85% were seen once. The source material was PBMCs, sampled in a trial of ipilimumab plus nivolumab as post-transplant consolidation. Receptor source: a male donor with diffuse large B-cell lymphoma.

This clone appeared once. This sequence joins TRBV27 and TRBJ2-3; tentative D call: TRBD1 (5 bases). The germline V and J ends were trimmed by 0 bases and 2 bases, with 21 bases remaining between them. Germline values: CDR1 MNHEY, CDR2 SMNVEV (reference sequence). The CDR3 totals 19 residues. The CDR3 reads CASSLSGVRKHLHTDTQYF. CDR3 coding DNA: TGTGCCAGCAGTTTATCAGGGGTTCGGAAGCACTTACACACAGATACGCAGTATTTT.

This CDR3 reads CASSTLPGTNQPQHF. CDR3 coding DNA: TGTGCCAGTAGTACGTTGCCAGGGACCAATCAGCCCCAGCATTTT. This sequence joins TRBV19 and TRBJ1-5; D might be TRBD1 (5 bases). Germline lookup yields CDR1 LNHDA and CDR2 SQIVND (reference sequence). V lost 4 bases and J 3 bases, leaving 13 bases between the germline ends. This CDR3 has 15 residues.

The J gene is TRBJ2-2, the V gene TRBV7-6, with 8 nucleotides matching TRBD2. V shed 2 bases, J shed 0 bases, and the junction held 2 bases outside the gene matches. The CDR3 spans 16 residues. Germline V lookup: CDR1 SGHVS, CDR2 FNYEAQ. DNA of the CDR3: TGTGCCAGCAGCTTATTACTAGCGGCGAACACCGGGGAGCTGTTTTTT. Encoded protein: CASSLLLAANTGELFF.

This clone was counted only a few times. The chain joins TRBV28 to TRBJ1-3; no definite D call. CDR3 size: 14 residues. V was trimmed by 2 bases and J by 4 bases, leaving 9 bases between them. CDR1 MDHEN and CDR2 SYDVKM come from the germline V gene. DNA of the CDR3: TGTGCCAGCAGTTTACAGACGGCAGGAAACACCATATATTTT. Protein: CASSLQTAGNTIYF.

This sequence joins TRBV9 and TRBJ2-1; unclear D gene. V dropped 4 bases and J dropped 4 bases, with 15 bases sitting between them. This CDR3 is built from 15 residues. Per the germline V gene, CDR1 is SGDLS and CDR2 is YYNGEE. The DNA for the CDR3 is TGTGCCAGCAGCCCCCGAGGACCCGGGTACAATGAGCAGTTCTTC. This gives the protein CASSPRGPGYNEQFF.

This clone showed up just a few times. The CDR3 region is CASSQSDGELFF. The CDR3 nucleotides are TGCGCCAGCAGCCAAAGTGACGGGGAGCTGTTTTTT. The chain is built from TRBV4-1 and TRBJ2-2; no clear D. The CDR3 is made up of 12 amino acids. The germline CDR1 and CDR2 sequences are MGHRA and YSYEKL. Between the trimmed V and J ends, which lost 2 bases and 7 bases, there was a span of 5 bases.

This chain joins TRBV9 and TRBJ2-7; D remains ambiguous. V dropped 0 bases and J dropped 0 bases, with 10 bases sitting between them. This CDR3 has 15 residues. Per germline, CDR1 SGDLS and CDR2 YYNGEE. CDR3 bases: TGTGCCAGCAGCGTAGGGCAGGCCGACTCCTACGAGCAGTACTTC. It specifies CASSVGQADSYEQYF.

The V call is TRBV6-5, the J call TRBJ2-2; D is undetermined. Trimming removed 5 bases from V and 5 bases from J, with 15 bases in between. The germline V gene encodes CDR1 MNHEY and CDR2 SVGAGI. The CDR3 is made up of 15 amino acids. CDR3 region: CASSLTTRGTGELFF. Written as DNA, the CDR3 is TGTGCCAGCAGTCTCACGACAAGAGGAACCGGGGAGCTGTTTTTT.

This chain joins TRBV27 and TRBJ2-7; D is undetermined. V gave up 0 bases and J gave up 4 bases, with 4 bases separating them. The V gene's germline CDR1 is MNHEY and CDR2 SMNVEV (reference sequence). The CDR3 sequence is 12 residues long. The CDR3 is CASSLSSYEQYF. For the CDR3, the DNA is TGTGCCAGCAGTTTATCCTCTTACGAGCAGTACTTC.

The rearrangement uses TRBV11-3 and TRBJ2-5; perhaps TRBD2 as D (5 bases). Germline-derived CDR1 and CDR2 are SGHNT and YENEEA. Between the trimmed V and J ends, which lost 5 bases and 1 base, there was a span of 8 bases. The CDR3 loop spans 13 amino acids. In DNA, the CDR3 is TGTGCCAGCAGCCTCGGGATCCAAGAGACCCAGTACTTC. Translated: CASSLGIQETQYF.

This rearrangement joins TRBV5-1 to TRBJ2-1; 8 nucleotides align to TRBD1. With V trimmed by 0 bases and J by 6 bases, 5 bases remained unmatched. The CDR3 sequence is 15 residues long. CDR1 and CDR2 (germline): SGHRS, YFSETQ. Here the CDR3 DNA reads TGCGCCAGCAGCTTGGAGGCCAGGGGGCTCAATGAGCAGTTCTTC. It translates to CASSLEARGLNEQFF.

In DNA, the CDR3 is TGTGCCAGCAGCTCTCCTGTAGACTACGAGCAGTACTTC. It is translated as CASSSPVDYEQYF. The chain is built from TRBV7-6 and TRBJ2-7, with D hard to call. The V gene's germline CDR1 is SGHVS and CDR2 FNYEAQ. The V end was cut by 4 bases, the J end by 3 bases, with 10 bases between. The CDR3 totals 13 residues.

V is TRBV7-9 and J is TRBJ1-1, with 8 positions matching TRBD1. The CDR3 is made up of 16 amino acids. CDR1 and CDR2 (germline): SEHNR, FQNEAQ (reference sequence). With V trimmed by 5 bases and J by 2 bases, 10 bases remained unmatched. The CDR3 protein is CASSPLGDRLNTEAFF. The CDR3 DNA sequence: TGTGCCAGCAGCCCCCTTGGGGACAGGCTTAACACTGAAGCTTTCTTT.

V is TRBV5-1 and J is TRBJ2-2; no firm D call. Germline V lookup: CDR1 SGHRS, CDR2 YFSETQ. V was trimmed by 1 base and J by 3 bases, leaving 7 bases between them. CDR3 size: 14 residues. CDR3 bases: TGCGCCAGCAGCTTGTATCCTGACACCGGGGAGCTGTTTTTT. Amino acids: CASSLYPDTGELFF.

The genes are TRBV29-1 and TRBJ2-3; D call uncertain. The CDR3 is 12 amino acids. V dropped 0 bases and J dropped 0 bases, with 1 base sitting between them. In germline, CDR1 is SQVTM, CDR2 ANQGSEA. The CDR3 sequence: CSVEESTDTQYF. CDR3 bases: TGCAGCGTTGAAGAGAGCACAGATACGCAGTATTTT.

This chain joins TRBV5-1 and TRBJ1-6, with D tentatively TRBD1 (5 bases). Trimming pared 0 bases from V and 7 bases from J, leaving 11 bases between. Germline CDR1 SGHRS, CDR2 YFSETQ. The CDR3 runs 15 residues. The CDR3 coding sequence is TGCGCCAGCAGCTTGGCGGCAGGGAAGAATTCACCCCTCCACTTT. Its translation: CASSLAAGKNSPLHF.

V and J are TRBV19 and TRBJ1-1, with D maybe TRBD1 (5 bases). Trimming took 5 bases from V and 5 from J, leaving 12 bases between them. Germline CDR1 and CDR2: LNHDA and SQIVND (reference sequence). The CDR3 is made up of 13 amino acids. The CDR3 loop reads CASSLGGGTEAFF. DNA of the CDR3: TGTGCCAGTAGTTTGGGGGGGGGAACTGAAGCTTTCTTT. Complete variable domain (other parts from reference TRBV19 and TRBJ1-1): DGGITQSPKYLFRKEGQNVTLSCEQNLNHDAMYWYRQDPGQGLRLIYYSQIVNDFQKGDIAEGYSVSREKKESFPLTVTSAQKNPTAFYLCASSLGGGTEAFFGQGTRLTVV.

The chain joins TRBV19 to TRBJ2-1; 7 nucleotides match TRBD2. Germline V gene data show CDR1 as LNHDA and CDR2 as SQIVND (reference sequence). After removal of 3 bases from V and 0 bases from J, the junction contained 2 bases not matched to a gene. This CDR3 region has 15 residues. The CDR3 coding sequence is TGTGCCAGTAGTATTCGCGGGAGCTCCTACAATGAGCAGTTCTTC. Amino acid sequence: CASSIRGSSYNEQFF.

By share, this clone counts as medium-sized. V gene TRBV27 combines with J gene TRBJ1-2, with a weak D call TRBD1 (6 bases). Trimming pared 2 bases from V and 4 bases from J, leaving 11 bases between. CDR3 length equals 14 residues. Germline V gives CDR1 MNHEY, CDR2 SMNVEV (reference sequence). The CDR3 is CASSLAGASYGYTF. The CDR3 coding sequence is TGTGCCAGCAGTTTAGCGGGGGCCTCCTATGGCTACACCTTC.

Written as DNA, the CDR3 is TGTGCCAGCAGTTCGCCACAGAAACTCTACGAGCAGTACTTC. Residues: CASSSPQKLYEQYF. The chain links TRBV6-5 to TRBJ2-7, with unresolved D. CDR1 is MNHEY and CDR2 is SVGAGI in the germline V gene. V was clipped by 4 bases and J by 3 bases, with 13 bases between them. This CDR3 contains 14 residues.

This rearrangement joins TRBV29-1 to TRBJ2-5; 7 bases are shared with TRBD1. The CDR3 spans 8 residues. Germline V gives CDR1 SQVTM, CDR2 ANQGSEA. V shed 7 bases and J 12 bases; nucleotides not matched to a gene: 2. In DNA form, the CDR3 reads TGCAGCGGGGGGACAGAGTACTTC. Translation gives CSGGTEYF.

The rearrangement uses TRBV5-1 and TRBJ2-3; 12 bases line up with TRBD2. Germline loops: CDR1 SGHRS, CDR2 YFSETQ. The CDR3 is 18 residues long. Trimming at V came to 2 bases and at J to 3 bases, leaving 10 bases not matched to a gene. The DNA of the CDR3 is TGCGCCAGCAGCTTTCTCCTAGCGGGGGGGCCAAGTACAGATACGCAGTATTTT. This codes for CASSFLLAGGPSTDTQYF.

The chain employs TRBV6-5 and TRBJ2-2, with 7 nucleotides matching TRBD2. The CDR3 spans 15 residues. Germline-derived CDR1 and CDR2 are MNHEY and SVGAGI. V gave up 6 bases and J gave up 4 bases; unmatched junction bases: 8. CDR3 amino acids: CASRSREKRTGELFF. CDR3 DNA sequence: TGTGCCAGCAGGTCGCGGGAGAAGCGCACCGGGGAGCTGTTTTTT.

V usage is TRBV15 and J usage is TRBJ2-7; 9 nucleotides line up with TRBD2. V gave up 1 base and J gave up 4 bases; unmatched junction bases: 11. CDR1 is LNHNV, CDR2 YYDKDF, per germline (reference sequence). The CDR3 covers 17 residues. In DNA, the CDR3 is TGTGCCACCAGCAGAGCCAGCGGGAGGAGCGGGTCGTACGAGCAGTACTTC. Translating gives CATSRASGRSGSYEQYF.

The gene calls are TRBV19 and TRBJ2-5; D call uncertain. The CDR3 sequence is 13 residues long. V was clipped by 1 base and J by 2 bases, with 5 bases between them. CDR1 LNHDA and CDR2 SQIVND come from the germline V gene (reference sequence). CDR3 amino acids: CASSIVGQETQYF. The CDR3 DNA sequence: TGTGCCAGTAGTATAGTCGGTCAAGAGACCCAGTACTTC.

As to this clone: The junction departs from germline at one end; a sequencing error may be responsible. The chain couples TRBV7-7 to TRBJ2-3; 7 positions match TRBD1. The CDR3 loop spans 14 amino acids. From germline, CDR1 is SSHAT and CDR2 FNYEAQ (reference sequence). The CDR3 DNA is TGTGCTAGCAGACACCACCCCAGGGGGGATACGCAGTATTTT. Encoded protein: CASRHHPRGDTQYF.

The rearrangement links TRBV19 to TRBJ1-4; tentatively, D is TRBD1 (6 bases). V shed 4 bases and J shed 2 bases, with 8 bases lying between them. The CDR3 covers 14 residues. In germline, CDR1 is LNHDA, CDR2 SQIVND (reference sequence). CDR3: CASSTTGTNEKLFF. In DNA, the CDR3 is TGTGCCAGTAGTACAACAGGGACTAATGAAAAACTGTTTTTT. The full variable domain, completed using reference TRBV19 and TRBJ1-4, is DGGITQSPKYLFRKEGQNVTLSCEQNLNHDAMYWYRQDPGQGLRLIYYSQIVNDFQKGDIAEGYSVSREKKESFPLTVTSAQKNPTAFYLCASSTTGTNEKLFFGSGTQLSVL.

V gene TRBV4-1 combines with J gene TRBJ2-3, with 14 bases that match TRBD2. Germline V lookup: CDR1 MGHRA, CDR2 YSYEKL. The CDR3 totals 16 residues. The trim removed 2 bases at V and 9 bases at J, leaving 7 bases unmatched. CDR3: CASSQPTSGRARTQYF. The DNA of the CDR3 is TGCGCCAGCAGCCAACCGACTAGCGGGAGGGCAAGGACGCAGTATTTT.

The CDR3 DNA reads TGTGCCAGCAGCAGAACCGGGACCCCTGAAGCTTTCTTT. Translated, it gives CASSRTGTPEAFF. The chain links TRBV4-2 to TRBJ1-1; D may be TRBD1 (5 bases). V was clipped by 5 bases and J by 6 bases, with 13 bases between them. This CDR3 has 13 amino acids. CDR1 is LGHNA and CDR2 is YNFKEQ in the germline V gene.